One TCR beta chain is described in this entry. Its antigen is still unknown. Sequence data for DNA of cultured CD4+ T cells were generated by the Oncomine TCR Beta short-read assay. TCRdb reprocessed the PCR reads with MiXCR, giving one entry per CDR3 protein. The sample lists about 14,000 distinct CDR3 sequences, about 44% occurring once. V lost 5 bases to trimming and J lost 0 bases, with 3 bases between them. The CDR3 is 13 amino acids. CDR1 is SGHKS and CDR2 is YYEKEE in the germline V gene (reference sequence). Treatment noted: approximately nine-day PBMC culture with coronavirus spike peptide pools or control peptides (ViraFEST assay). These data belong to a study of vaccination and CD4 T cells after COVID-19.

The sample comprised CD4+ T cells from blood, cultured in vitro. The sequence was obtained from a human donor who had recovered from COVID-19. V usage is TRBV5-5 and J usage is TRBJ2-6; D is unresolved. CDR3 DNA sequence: TGTGCCAGCAGGCGCTCTGGGGCCAACGTCCTGACTTTC. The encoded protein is CASRRSGANVLTF.